The next 17 T cell receptor beta chains were all read from a single sample in a study of blood T cell repertoires in COVID-19. Profiled with immunoSEQ multiplex PCR; TCRdb holds only in-frame clones, not every one. The sample includes roughly 50,000 clones, 85% to 90% of them seen just once. Sequenced sample: peripheral blood. The receptor source for this set is a woman aged 80 or older with COVID-19, enrolled during active disease.

The chain uses TRBV18 and TRBJ1-4; TRBD1 is a possible D gene (5 bases). Trimming removed 3 bases at V and 3 bases at J, with 11 bases between. The CDR3 spans 15 residues. From germline, CDR1 is KGHSH and CDR2 LQKENI. The CDR3: CASSPQGWANEKLFF. CDR3 nucleotide sequence: TGTGCCAGCTCACCCCAGGGATGGGCTAATGAAAAACTGTTTTTT.

The chain combines TRBV5-1 with TRBJ1-1, with D perhaps TRBD1 (5 bases). The CDR3 runs to 16 residues. CDR1 is SGHRS, CDR2 YFSETQ, per germline. V was trimmed by 4 bases and J by 5 bases, leaving 21 bases between them. The CDR3 coding sequence is TGCGCCAGCAGCCGCTTACAAGGCAGGGCTTTAACTGAAGCTTTCTTT. It is translated as CASSRLQGRALTEAFF.

This clone was observed a handful of times. V usage is TRBV4-1 and J usage is TRBJ1-6, with 8 bases matching TRBD1. This CDR3 spans 14 amino acids. The V and J ends lost 3 bases and 8 bases, in that order; junction bases with no gene match: 3. Germline V gene sequence: CDR1 MGHRA, CDR2 YSYEKL. CDR3 amino acids: CASSQYRGDSPLHF. The CDR3 nucleotides read TGCGCCAGCAGCCAGTACAGGGGGGATTCACCCCTCCACTTT.

The V call is TRBV28, the J call TRBJ1-2, with D hard to call. The germline V gene encodes CDR1 MDHEN and CDR2 SYDVKM. The ends were cut back, 6 bases at V and 8 bases at J, with 16 bases in the middle. This CDR3 spans 13 amino acids. The CDR3 DNA reads as TGTGCCAGCAGACCCCACAACCTGGAGGGCTACACCTTC. Amino acids: CASRPHNLEGYTF.

The rearrangement joins TRBV28 to TRBJ1-2, with 9 positions matching TRBD1. The CDR3 loop spans 13 amino acids. V shed 3 bases, J shed 8 bases, and the junction held 4 bases outside the gene matches. Germline lookup yields CDR1 MDHEN and CDR2 SYDVKM. Here the CDR3 reads CASSLGTGIGYTF. The CDR3 nucleotides are TGTGCCAGCAGTTTGGGGACAGGGATCGGCTACACCTTC.

The genes are TRBV6-5 and TRBJ2-3; D is uncertain. The CDR3 length is 15 residues. In germline, CDR1 is MNHEY, CDR2 SVGAGI. V was clipped by 0 bases and J by 2 bases, with 9 bases between them. This CDR3 reads CASSYSTGATDTQYF. CDR3 sequence (DNA): TGTGCCAGCAGTTACTCGACCGGAGCCACAGATACGCAGTATTTT.

This clone was observed a single time. The chain carries TRBV12-3 or TRBV12-4 and TRBJ2-1, with a tentative D call TRBD2 (5 bases). The V gene lost 5 bases and the J gene lost 9 bases, with 14 bases spanning the gap. The CDR3 length is 13 residues. The chain's CDR3 is CASSHQSGLEQFF. The CDR3 DNA follows: TGTGCCAGCAGTCACCAAAGCGGCCTTGAGCAGTTCTTC.

The V call is TRBV4-2, the J call TRBJ1-2; D is ambiguous. Germline values: CDR1 LGHNA, CDR2 YNFKEQ. V lost 1 base to trimming and J lost 2 bases, with 17 bases between them. This CDR3 has 17 residues. The CDR3 DNA reads TGTGCCAGCAGCCAAGTTTGGGCCGGCCTGCAGAACTATGGCTACACCTTC. Encoded protein: CASSQVWAGLQNYGYTF.

This clone was counted between two and nine times. The genes are TRBV3-1 (or the pseudogene TRBV3-2) and TRBJ1-3; 8 bases match TRBD1. Germline CDR1 is LGHDT and CDR2 is YNNKEL (reference sequence). This CDR3 is 14 amino acids long. The V segment lost 4 bases and the J segment 2 bases; nucleotides outside the gene matches: 1. The CDR3 sequence is CASSRQGTGNTIYF. CDR3 bases: TGTGCCAGCAGCCGACAGGGGACTGGAAACACCATATATTTT.

The chain couples TRBV19 to TRBJ2-7; 7 positions agree with TRBD2. The germline V gene encodes CDR1 LNHDA and CDR2 SQIVND (reference sequence). V lost 3 bases to trimming and J lost 4 bases; unmatched junction nucleotides: 3. The CDR3 sequence is 13 residues long. The CDR3 here is CASSMGRGYEQYF. CDR3 sequence (DNA): TGTGCCAGTAGTATGGGGCGGGGGTACGAGCAGTACTTC.

V usage is TRBV9 and J usage is TRBJ1-2; the D gene is possibly TRBD1 (5 bases). Trimming took 3 bases from V and 12 from J, leaving 21 bases between them. The CDR3 runs to 14 residues. Germline CDR1 and CDR2: SGDLS and YYNGEE. This chain's CDR3 is CASSASPGQGENTF. CDR3 in DNA: TGTGCCAGCAGCGCCTCCCCTGGGCAGGGCGAAAACACCTTC.

CDR3 sequence: CASSQGQGYEKLFF. The CDR3, as DNA: TGTGCCAGCAGCCAGGGACAGGGGTATGAAAAACTGTTTTTT. This chain joins TRBV7-9 and TRBJ1-4; 10 bases are shared with TRBD1. CDR3 length: 14 residues. Trimming removed 5 bases from V and 6 bases from J; junction bases left unmatched: 3. Germline CDR1 SEHNR, CDR2 FQNEAQ (reference sequence).

The rearrangement links TRBV9 to TRBJ2-3, with D unclear. CDR1 is SGDLS and CDR2 is YYNGEE in the germline V gene. The CDR3 contains 15 residues. Trimming removed 2 bases from V and 0 bases from J, with 10 bases in between. The CDR3 DNA reads TGTGCCAGCAGCGTTTTAGACTCCAGCACAGATACGCAGTATTTT. As protein: CASSVLDSSTDTQYF.

The chain recombines TRBV2 with TRBJ1-4; unclear D gene. Per germline, CDR1 SNHLY and CDR2 FYNNEI. V lost 4 bases to trimming and J lost 0 bases, with 18 bases between them. This CDR3 has 18 amino acids. The CDR3 sequence is CASSAHYVRRATNEKLFF. CDR3 in DNA: TGTGCCAGCAGTGCCCATTACGTGAGGCGTGCAACTAATGAAAAACTGTTTTTT.

The chain recombines TRBV11-3 with TRBJ2-7; 9 bases line up with TRBD2. The CDR3 contains 13 residues. The V segment lost 1 base and the J segment 6 bases; nucleotides outside the gene matches: 1. Germline loops: CDR1 SGHNT, CDR2 YENEEA. The CDR3 reads CASSLAREGEQYF. CDR3 sequence (DNA): TGTGCCAGCAGCTTAGCGCGGGAGGGCGAGCAGTACTTC.

This clone was counted a single time. The rearrangement links TRBV3-1 (or the pseudogene TRBV3-2) to TRBJ1-5; the D gene is possibly TRBD1 (5 bases). The ends were cut back, 3 bases at V and 5 bases at J, with 11 bases in the middle. This CDR3 has 14 amino acids. Looked up from germline, CDR1 is LGHDT and CDR2 is YNNKEL (reference sequence). The CDR3 protein is CASSQRTKDQPQHF. The CDR3 DNA reads TGTGCCAGCAGCCAGAGGACAAAGGATCAGCCCCAGCATTTT.

The chain couples TRBV7-9 to TRBJ2-1; the D gene is possibly TRBD1 (6 bases). The CDR3 runs to 16 residues. V was pared by 0 bases and J by 0 bases, with 9 bases between. The germline V gene has CDR1 SEHNR and CDR2 FQNEAQ (reference sequence). In DNA form, the CDR3 reads TGTGCCAGCAGCTTAGCGGGGGCGTCCTCCTACAATGAGCAGTTCTTC. Its protein product is CASSLAGASSYNEQFF.